The clone carrying this T cell receptor beta chain appeared many times. Its antigen is undetermined. The data stem from a study of T cell repertoires in cytomegalovirus infection. Study context: Selection of CMV epitopes for the study included recently identified HLA-C-restricted and well-studied HLA-B-restricted ones. Public TCR beta signatures provided an indication of both CMV infection and a matching HLA type. Study-wide results and caveats: Dominant in the ex vivo response were TCR beta clonotypes restricted by HLA-C and specific for CMV.

MiXCR was run by TCRdb on the reads, yielding one entry per CDR3 protein. Here the sample spans around 750,000 distinct CDR3 sequences, 30% to 35% being singletons. The receptor was derived from a human donor in good health (CMV status not recorded). Some clones in this sample may be carry-over from other donors' samples. This material consisted of cultured CD8+ T cells from PBMCs, taken from culture after CMV antigen stimulation.

CDR3 sequence reads: CASSLLGRGHQPQHF. The CDR3, as DNA: TGTGCCAGCAGTCTTCTCGGAAGGGGACATCAGCCCCAGCATTTT. J is TRBJ1-5 and V is TRBV12-3 or TRBV12-4; a weak D match, TRBD1 (5 bases). Trimming cost V 5 bases and J 5 bases, with 16 bases left between them. The CDR3 sequence is 15 residues long.